These T cell receptor beta chains were read from a single sample in a study of blood T cell repertoires in COVID-19. Here immunoSEQ multiplex PCR was the method, and the copy in TCRdb shows in-frame clones only, minus some. Of over 85,000 clones listed, more than 70% are singletons. Sequencing was done on a sample of peripheral blood. The receptors here all came from a man between 65 and 85 years old with acute or convalescent COVID-19. The CDR3 runs from the conserved cysteine through the conserved F or W. A D gene is named only where the DNA matches it firmly. Size tells how often a clone was seen (once, few, many) or the class of an expanded clone, and some rows leave it out.

j_call: TRBJ2-5; v_call: TRBV5-1; d_call: TRBD2; clone_size: .; cdr3_nt: TGCGCCAGCAGCCCTCTAGAAAGGGGAGGGTTAGGAGAGACCCAGTACTTC; cdr3_aa: CASSPLERGGLGETQYF
j_call: TRBJ1-1; v_call: TRBV28; d_call: TRBD1; clone_size: .; cdr3_nt: TGTGCCAGCAGTAAAGGGGGCGCTTTCTTT; cdr3_aa: CASSKGGAFF
j_call: TRBJ2-3; v_call: TRBV7-3; d_call: TRBD1; clone_size: .; cdr3_nt: TGTGCCAGCACAACAGGGGGCGCAGATACGCAGTATTTT; cdr3_aa: CASTTGGADTQYF
j_call: TRBJ2-7; v_call: TRBV6-5; d_call: TRBD1; clone_size: .; cdr3_nt: TGTGCCAGCATTCTACCCGGGACAGGGAACGAGCAGTACTTC; cdr3_aa: CASILPGTGNEQYF
j_call: TRBJ1-2; v_call: TRBV3-1/TRBV3-2; d_call: TRBD1; clone_size: .; cdr3_nt: TGTGCCAGCAGCCAAATGACAGGGGCCGACTATGGCTACACCTTC; cdr3_aa: CASSQMTGADYGYTF
j_call: TRBJ1-4; v_call: TRBV11-2; d_call: .; clone_size: few; cdr3_nt: TGTGCCAGCAGCTTATACGGGGGGCCGTCAACTAATGAAAAACTGTTTTTT; cdr3_aa: CASSLYGGPSTNEKLFF
j_call: TRBJ1-1; v_call: TRBV3-1/TRBV3-2; d_call: TRBD1; clone_size: .; cdr3_nt: TGTGCCAGCAGCCAGGGGGACAGGGGGCGAACTGAAGCTTTCTTT; cdr3_aa: CASSQGDRGRTEAFF
j_call: TRBJ2-7; v_call: TRBV6-2/TRBV6-3; d_call: TRBD2; clone_size: .; cdr3_nt: TGTGCCAGCAGTTACCCGGTGGGGACTAGCGGGAGCTCCTACGAGCAGTACTTC; cdr3_aa: CASSYPVGTSGSSYEQYF
j_call: TRBJ2-4; v_call: TRBV20-1; d_call: TRBD2; clone_size: .; cdr3_nt: TGCAGTGCTAGTAAGGGGACTAGCGGGAGAGTGGGCAACATTCAGTACTTC; cdr3_aa: CSASKGTSGRVGNIQYF
j_call: TRBJ1-1; v_call: TRBV28; d_call: .; clone_size: .; cdr3_nt: TGTGCCAGCAGAAGGACAGACCACATGAACACTGAAGCTTTCTTT; cdr3_aa: CASRRTDHMNTEAFF
j_call: TRBJ1-1; v_call: TRBV5-6; d_call: TRBD1; clone_size: many; cdr3_nt: TGTGCCAGCAGCTTGGAGGAGGGGGCGGTGGAGGGAGCTTTCTTT; cdr3_aa: CASSLEEGAVEGAFF
j_call: TRBJ1-2; v_call: TRBV12-3/TRBV12-4; d_call: .; clone_size: .; cdr3_nt: TGTGCCAGCAGTTTACAGAACTATGGCTACACCTTC; cdr3_aa: CASSLQNYGYTF
j_call: TRBJ2-1; v_call: TRBV24-1; d_call: TRBD2; clone_size: .; cdr3_nt: TGTGCCACCAGTGATCCAACTAGCGGGAGGGCGGGCTACAATGAGCAGTTCTTC; cdr3_aa: CATSDPTSGRAGYNEQFF
j_call: TRBJ2-2; v_call: TRBV4-2; d_call: TRBD2; clone_size: many; cdr3_nt: TGTGCCAGCAGCCAAGTAGGCCTAGCGGACACCGGGGAGCTGTTTTTT; cdr3_aa: CASSQVGLADTGELFF
j_call: TRBJ2-4; v_call: TRBV30; d_call: TRBD2; clone_size: .; cdr3_nt: TGTGCCTGCTCCTCGGGAGGTAGCGGGAGATATCTAGCCAAAAACATTCAGTACTTC; cdr3_aa: CACSSGGSGRYLAKNIQYF
j_call: TRBJ2-7; v_call: TRBV5-5; d_call: TRBD1; clone_size: few; cdr3_nt: TGTGCCAGCAGCATTCCGGGACAGGGATACGAGCAGTACTTC; cdr3_aa: CASSIPGQGYEQYF
j_call: TRBJ1-6; v_call: TRBV3-1/TRBV3-2; d_call: TRBD1; clone_size: .; cdr3_nt: TGTGCCAGCAGCCCGAACCTACAGGGGTACTCACCCCTCCACTTT; cdr3_aa: CASSPNLQGYSPLHF
j_call: TRBJ2-3; v_call: TRBV5-8; d_call: .; clone_size: few; cdr3_nt: TGTGCCAGCAGCTTGTCCCAAAATCCAGATACGCAGTATTTT; cdr3_aa: CASSLSQNPDTQYF
j_call: TRBJ1-1; v_call: TRBV18; d_call: .; clone_size: .; cdr3_nt: TGTGCCAGCTCACCACGACACCTGAACACTGAAGCTTTCTTT; cdr3_aa: CASSPRHLNTEAFF
j_call: TRBJ2-5; v_call: TRBV27; d_call: TRBD2; clone_size: .; cdr3_nt: TGTGCCAGCAGTTTAAGAGTAGCGGGCCGTCAAGAGACCCAGTACTTC; cdr3_aa: CASSLRVAGRQETQYF
j_call: TRBJ2-7; v_call: TRBV6-2/TRBV6-3; d_call: TRBD2; clone_size: .; cdr3_nt: TGTGCCAGCAGTTACTCTAGGGTGGGGACTAGCGGGAGCTACGAGCAGTACTTC; cdr3_aa: CASSYSRVGTSGSYEQYF
j_call: TRBJ1-2; v_call: TRBV28; d_call: TRBD1; clone_size: .; cdr3_nt: TGTGCCACCTACAGGGGCTATGGCTACACCTTC; cdr3_aa: CATYRGYGYTF
j_call: TRBJ1-2; v_call: TRBV18; d_call: .; clone_size: .; cdr3_nt: TGTGCCAGCTCACCACAGGGGTGGGCGGCTGGCTACACCTTC; cdr3_aa: CASSPQGWAAGYTF
j_call: TRBJ1-1; v_call: TRBV6-5; d_call: .; clone_size: once; cdr3_nt: TGTGCCAGCAGGTCGACAGGATCTAACACTGAAGCTTTCTTT; cdr3_aa: CASRSTGSNTEAFF
j_call: TRBJ1-2; v_call: TRBV28; d_call: .; clone_size: .; cdr3_nt: TGTGCCAGCAGCTGGGACATCTATGGCTACACCTTC; cdr3_aa: CASSWDIYGYTF
j_call: TRBJ1-2; v_call: TRBV19; d_call: .; clone_size: few; cdr3_nt: TGTGCCAGTAATGGTTTTGGGGCGAGCTATGGCTACACCTTC; cdr3_aa: CASNGFGASYGYTF
j_call: TRBJ2-2; v_call: TRBV28; d_call: .; clone_size: .; cdr3_nt: TGTGCCAGCAGTTTACCCGAGGGGGCGGGACCGCGCGAGCTGTTTTTT; cdr3_aa: CASSLPEGAGPRELFF
j_call: TRBJ2-1; v_call: TRBV5-1; d_call: TRBD2; clone_size: .; cdr3_nt: TGCGCCAGCAGCTACCTCGGACTAGCATACAATGAGCAGTTCTTC; cdr3_aa: CASSYLGLAYNEQFF
j_call: TRBJ2-1; v_call: TRBV30; d_call: .; clone_size: .; cdr3_nt: TGTGCCTGGAGTGTGGTAAGGGGATATGAGCAGTTCTTC; cdr3_aa: CAWSVVRGYEQFF
j_call: TRBJ1-5; v_call: TRBV7-2; d_call: .; clone_size: .; cdr3_nt: TGTGCCAGCAGCTTAGATCAGGGGCAGCCCCAGCATTTT; cdr3_aa: CASSLDQGQPQHF
j_call: TRBJ2-3; v_call: TRBV3-1/TRBV3-2; d_call: TRBD1; clone_size: once; cdr3_nt: TGTGCCAGCAGCCATTGGGACAGGGGGAAGGTTAGCACAGATACGCAGTATTTT; cdr3_aa: CASSHWDRGKVSTDTQYF
j_call: TRBJ2-7; v_call: TRBV5-4; d_call: .; clone_size: .; cdr3_nt: TGTGCCAGCAGCTCTGACAGGAGTTCCTACGAGCAGTACTTC; cdr3_aa: CASSSDRSSYEQYF
j_call: TRBJ2-1; v_call: TRBV15; d_call: TRBD2; clone_size: .; cdr3_nt: TGTGCCACCAGCAGAGTTCTAGCGGGATACAATGAGCAGTTCTTC; cdr3_aa: CATSRVLAGYNEQFF
j_call: TRBJ2-7; v_call: TRBV5-6; d_call: .; clone_size: .; cdr3_nt: TGTGCCAGCAGCGGAGGGCCTAATGAAGGCTACGAGCAGTACTTC; cdr3_aa: CASSGGPNEGYEQYF
j_call: TRBJ2-3; v_call: TRBV9; d_call: TRBD2; clone_size: .; cdr3_nt: TGTGCCAGCAGCGTTAGCGGGAGGGGCGGCACAGATACGCAGTATTTT; cdr3_aa: CASSVSGRGGTDTQYF
j_call: TRBJ2-7; v_call: TRBV18; d_call: TRBD2; clone_size: few; cdr3_nt: TGTGCCAGCTCACAAGAGGCGGGAGATATTATCTACGAGCAGTACTTC; cdr3_aa: CASSQEAGDIIYEQYF
j_call: TRBJ1-1; v_call: TRBV11-3; d_call: .; clone_size: .; cdr3_nt: TGTGCCAGCAGCTCTTCCGGGGGGGCGAACACTGAAGCTTTCTTT; cdr3_aa: CASSSSGGANTEAFF
j_call: TRBJ2-1; v_call: TRBV6-5; d_call: .; clone_size: .; cdr3_nt: TGTGCCAGCAGTTACTCGGGTGCGGCCCTTTACAATGAGCAGTTCTTC; cdr3_aa: CASSYSGAALYNEQFF
j_call: TRBJ1-1; v_call: TRBV7-2; d_call: .; clone_size: few; cdr3_nt: TGTGCCAGCAGCTTAAGGTGGGCGGGCCCTAACATGAACACTGAAGCTTTCTTT; cdr3_aa: CASSLRWAGPNMNTEAFF
j_call: TRBJ2-5; v_call: TRBV5-1; d_call: .; clone_size: few; cdr3_nt: TGCGCCAGCAGCTTGGCCTCAGGTCAAGAGACCCAGTACTTC; cdr3_aa: CASSLASGQETQYF
j_call: TRBJ1-5; v_call: TRBV2; d_call: .; clone_size: .; cdr3_nt: TGTGCCAGCATCAGGACAGACCGTAGCAATCAGCCCCAGCATTTT; cdr3_aa: CASIRTDRSNQPQHF
j_call: TRBJ2-1; v_call: TRBV5-6; d_call: .; clone_size: .; cdr3_nt: TGTGCCAGCAGCTTGTTGGCAGGGAACAATGAGCAGTTCTTC; cdr3_aa: CASSLLAGNNEQFF
j_call: TRBJ1-5; v_call: TRBV21-1; d_call: .; clone_size: .; cdr3_nt: TGTGCCAGCAGCAAAGAAAAGGGGAGGCATCAGCCCCAGCATTTT; cdr3_aa: CASSKEKGRHQPQHF
j_call: TRBJ1-1; v_call: TRBV30; d_call: .; clone_size: few; cdr3_nt: TGTGCCTGGAGTGGACGGACACCTAACACTGAAGCTTTCTTT; cdr3_aa: CAWSGRTPNTEAFF
j_call: TRBJ1-2; v_call: TRBV15; d_call: .; clone_size: .; cdr3_nt: TGTGCCACCAGCAGAGCGGACCGCGGGACGGGGGGATATGGCTACACCTTC; cdr3_aa: CATSRADRGTGGYGYTF
j_call: TRBJ2-7; v_call: TRBV27; d_call: TRBD2; clone_size: .; cdr3_nt: TGTGCCAGCAGTTGGCGGGCTAGCGGGAGCTCCATGTCCTACGAGCAGTACTTC; cdr3_aa: CASSWRASGSSMSYEQYF
j_call: TRBJ2-1; v_call: TRBV5-1; d_call: TRBD2; clone_size: .; cdr3_nt: TGCGCCAGCAGCTTGGTTATCGCGGGAGGGAATGAGCAGTTCTTC; cdr3_aa: CASSLVIAGGNEQFF
j_call: TRBJ1-5; v_call: TRBV10-3; d_call: .; clone_size: .; cdr3_nt: TGTGCCATCAGTGAGTCGCTCGAAGGCAGGGGCCGCATCAATCAGCCCCAGCATTTT; cdr3_aa: CAISESLEGRGRINQPQHF
j_call: TRBJ2-2; v_call: TRBV5-4; d_call: .; clone_size: .; cdr3_nt: TGTGCCAGCAGCTTAAGGGACATAAACACCGGGGAGCTGTTTTTT; cdr3_aa: CASSLRDINTGELFF
j_call: TRBJ2-2; v_call: TRBV3-1/TRBV3-2; d_call: TRBD2; clone_size: .; cdr3_nt: TGTGCCAGCAGCCGTCTAGCGGGGGTAAACACCGGGGAGCTGTTTTTT; cdr3_aa: CASSRLAGVNTGELFF
j_call: TRBJ2-5; v_call: TRBV24-1; d_call: TRBD1; clone_size: .; cdr3_nt: TGTGCCACCAGTGACAGGGGGTCAGAGACCCAGTACTTC; cdr3_aa: CATSDRGSETQYF
j_call: TRBJ2-5; v_call: TRBV9; d_call: TRBD1; clone_size: .; cdr3_nt: TGTGCCAGCAGCGCTACAGGGGTTGCCCAAGAGACCCAGTACTTC; cdr3_aa: CASSATGVAQETQYF
j_call: TRBJ1-1; v_call: TRBV19; d_call: .; clone_size: .; cdr3_nt: TGTGCCAGTAGTATCATTGGGGGGACTGAAGCTTTCTTT; cdr3_aa: CASSIIGGTEAFF
j_call: TRBJ2-7; v_call: TRBV5-1; d_call: .; clone_size: .; cdr3_nt: TGCGCCAGCAGCAGCAGACAGGCGGGTACCTCCTACGAGCAGTACTTC; cdr3_aa: CASSSRQAGTSYEQYF
j_call: TRBJ2-3; v_call: TRBV24-1; d_call: TRBD1; clone_size: once; cdr3_nt: TGTGCCACTATGGGACAGATAAGCACAGATACGCAGTATTTT; cdr3_aa: CATMGQISTDTQYF
j_call: TRBJ1-5; v_call: TRBV19; d_call: .; clone_size: .; cdr3_nt: TGTGCCAGTAGTATGGAGGGGTGGGGCAATCAGCCCCAGCATTTT; cdr3_aa: CASSMEGWGNQPQHF
j_call: TRBJ2-1; v_call: TRBV21-1; d_call: .; clone_size: .; cdr3_nt: TGTGCCAGACCGACTAGCGGGAGAGGTACCTACAATGAGCAGTTCTTC; cdr3_aa: CARPTSGRGTYNEQFF
j_call: TRBJ2-3; v_call: TRBV7-3; d_call: .; clone_size: .; cdr3_nt: TGTGCCAGCAGCTTAATAGGGGGTTACACAGATACGCAGTATTTT; cdr3_aa: CASSLIGGYTDTQYF
j_call: TRBJ1-2; v_call: TRBV27; d_call: .; clone_size: .; cdr3_nt: TGTGCCAGCAGTTTATACGGGGGGGTGTTGGATGGCTACACCTTC; cdr3_aa: CASSLYGGVLDGYTF